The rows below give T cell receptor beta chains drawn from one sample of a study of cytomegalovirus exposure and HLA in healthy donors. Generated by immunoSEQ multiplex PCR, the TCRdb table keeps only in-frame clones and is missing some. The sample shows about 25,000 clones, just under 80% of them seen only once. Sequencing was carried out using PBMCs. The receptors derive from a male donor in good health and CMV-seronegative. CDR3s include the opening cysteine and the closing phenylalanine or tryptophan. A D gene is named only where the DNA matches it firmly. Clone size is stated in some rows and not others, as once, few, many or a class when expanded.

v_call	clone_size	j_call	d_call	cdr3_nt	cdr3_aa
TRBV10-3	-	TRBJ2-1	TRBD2	TGTGCCATCAGTCGGAGGGGTAGAGGACTAGCGGGAGGGAACAATGAGCAGTTCTTC	CAISRRGRGLAGGNNEQFF
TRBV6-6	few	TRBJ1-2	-	TGTGCCAGCAGTGCGACAGGCTATGGCTACACCTTC	CASSATGYGYTF
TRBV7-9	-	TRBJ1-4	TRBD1	TGTGCCAGCAGCCACAACCCGGGACAGGGAGATGAAAAACTGTTTTTT	CASSHNPGQGDEKLFF
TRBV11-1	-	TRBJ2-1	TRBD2	TGTGCCAGCAGCCCACCGGGGACTAGCGGCTACAATGAGCAGTTCTTC	CASSPPGTSGYNEQFF
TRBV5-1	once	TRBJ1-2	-	TGCGCCAGCAGCTTGGGGGAGGTACGATTTAACTATGGCTACACCTTC	CASSLGEVRFNYGYTF
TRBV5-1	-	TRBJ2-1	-	TGCGCCAGCAGGTCCGGGACATCTTACGATGAGCAGTTCTTC	CASRSGTSYDEQFF
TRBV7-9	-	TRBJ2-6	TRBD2	TGTGCCAGCAGCAAGACTGGGGGGGCTGGGGCCAACGTCCTGACTTTC	CASSKTGGAGANVLTF
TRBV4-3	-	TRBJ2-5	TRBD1	TGCGCCAGCAGCCAAGATAACAGACAGGGGTTGGAGACCCAGTACTTC	CASSQDNRQGLETQYF
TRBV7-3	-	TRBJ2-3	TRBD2	TGTGCCAGCAGCTTTAGCGGGACTAGCGGGGCAGATACGCAGTATTTT	CASSFSGTSGADTQYF
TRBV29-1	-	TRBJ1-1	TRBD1	TGCAGCGTTGTAGGGGGCGGAACTGAAGCTTTCTTT	CSVVGGGTEAFF
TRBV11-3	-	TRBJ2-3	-	TGTGCCAGCAGCTTAGGCCTCGGGACAGATACGCAGTATTTT	CASSLGLGTDTQYF
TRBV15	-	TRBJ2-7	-	TGTGCCACCAGCAGAGATTGGGCAGCCTCCTACGAGCAGTACTTC	CATSRDWAASYEQYF
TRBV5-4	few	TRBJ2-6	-	TGTGCCAGCAGCTTTCAGGGCTACTACTCTGGGGCCAACGTCCTGACTTTC	CASSFQGYYSGANVLTF
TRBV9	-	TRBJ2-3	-	TGTGCCAGCAGCGTACTGGGGGCAAACACAGATACGCAGTATTTT	CASSVLGANTDTQYF
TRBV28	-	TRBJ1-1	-	TGTGCCAGCAGTTTGCCCCGGCGGATGAACACTGAAGCTTTCTTT	CASSLPRRMNTEAFF
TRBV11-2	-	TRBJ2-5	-	TGTGCCAGCAGTCAAACAGGGTGGGGTACTCAAGAGACCCAGTACTTC	CASSQTGWGTQETQYF
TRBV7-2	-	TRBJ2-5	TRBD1	TGTGCCAGCAGCCTCCCGGGACAGGGTGTCGGGGGGCAGTACTTC	CASSLPGQGVGGQYF
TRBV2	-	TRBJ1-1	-	TGTGCCAGCAGCGAGACAGTTTCGCTCTCGAACACTGAAGCTTTCTTT	CASSETVSLSNTEAFF
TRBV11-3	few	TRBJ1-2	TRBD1	TGTGCCAGCAGCTTAGATCGAAAGGGGGCGGCTGGCTACACCTTC	CASSLDRKGAAGYTF
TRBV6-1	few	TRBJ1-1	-	TGTGCCAGCAGGGCAGGGGTAGACACTGAAGCTTTCTTT	CASRAGVDTEAFF
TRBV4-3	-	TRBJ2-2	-	TGCGCCAGCAGACGACTAGCGAACACCGGGGAGCTGTTTTTT	CASRRLANTGELFF
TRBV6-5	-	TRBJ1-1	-	TGTGCCAGCAGTGAGCGACAGAATCTCATGGTTTTCTTT	CASSERQNLMVFF
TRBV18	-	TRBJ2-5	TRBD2	TGTGCCAGCTCACCAGCTAGCGGGCAAGTAGGAGAGACCCAGTACTTC	CASSPASGQVGETQYF
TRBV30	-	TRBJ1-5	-	TGTGCCTGGAACTCCCAGCATTTT	CAWNSQHF